This T cell receptor beta chain was identified during a study of technical replicates of blood from several donors (dated by TCRdb to 2016 to 2017). Measured from the cysteine to the phenylalanine, the CDR3 is 15 residues long. Only the CDR3 portion is preserved as DNA: 45 bases, with reading frame beginning at the first base. V was cut back by 4 bases and J by 4 bases, leaving a gap of 16 bases between them. The germline V gene (reference sequence) gives CDR1 as SEHNR and CDR2 as FQNEAQ. A note on this clone: Its antigen remains undetermined. No base qualities exist here, and no much larger clone lies one base off it.

To prepare the library, the immunoSEQ multiplex PCR assay was applied. TCRdb mirrors the immuneACCESS table, restricted to in-frame sequences. Some clones are absent from its copies; in checked studies, under half trace to an unresolved V gene, and the reason for the others is unknown. The sample contains about 61,000 clones, around 87% of them found a single time. Around 4.9% of the sample is held by the ten biggest clonotypes. This sequence was found in a human donor in good health. Some clones in this sample may be carry-over from other donors' samples. This chain joins TRBV7-9 to TRBJ1-1; a tentative D match to TRBD1 spans 6 bases. The specimen was PBMCs. The base sequence is TGTGCCAGCAGCTCGTACGGGGGGCGTGCCACTGAAGCTTTCTTT. The resulting protein is CASSSYGGRATEAFF. The full variable domain, with segments outside the CDR3 supplied by the reference TRBV7-9 and TRBJ1-1 proteins, appears as DTGVSQNPRHKITKRGQNVTFRCDPISEHNRLYWYRQTLGQGPEFLTYFQNEAQLEKSRLLSDRFSAERPKGSFSTLEIQRTEQGDSAMYLCASSSYGGRATEAFFGQGTRLTVV.